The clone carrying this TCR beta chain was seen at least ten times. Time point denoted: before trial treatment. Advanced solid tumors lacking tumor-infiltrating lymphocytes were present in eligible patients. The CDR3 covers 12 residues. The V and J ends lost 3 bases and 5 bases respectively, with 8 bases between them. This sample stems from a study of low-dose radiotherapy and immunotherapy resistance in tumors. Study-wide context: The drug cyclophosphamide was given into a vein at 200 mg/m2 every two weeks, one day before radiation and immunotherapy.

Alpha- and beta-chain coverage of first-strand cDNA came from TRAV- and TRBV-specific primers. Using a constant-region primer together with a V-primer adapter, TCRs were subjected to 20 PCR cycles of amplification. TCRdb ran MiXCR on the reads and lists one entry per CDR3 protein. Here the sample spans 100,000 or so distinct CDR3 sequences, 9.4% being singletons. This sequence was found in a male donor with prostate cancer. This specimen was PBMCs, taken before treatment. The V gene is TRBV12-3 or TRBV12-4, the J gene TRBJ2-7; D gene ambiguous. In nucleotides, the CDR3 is TGTGCCAGCAGTTTCGGGTGGAACGAGCAGTACTTC. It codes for CASSFGWNEQYF.